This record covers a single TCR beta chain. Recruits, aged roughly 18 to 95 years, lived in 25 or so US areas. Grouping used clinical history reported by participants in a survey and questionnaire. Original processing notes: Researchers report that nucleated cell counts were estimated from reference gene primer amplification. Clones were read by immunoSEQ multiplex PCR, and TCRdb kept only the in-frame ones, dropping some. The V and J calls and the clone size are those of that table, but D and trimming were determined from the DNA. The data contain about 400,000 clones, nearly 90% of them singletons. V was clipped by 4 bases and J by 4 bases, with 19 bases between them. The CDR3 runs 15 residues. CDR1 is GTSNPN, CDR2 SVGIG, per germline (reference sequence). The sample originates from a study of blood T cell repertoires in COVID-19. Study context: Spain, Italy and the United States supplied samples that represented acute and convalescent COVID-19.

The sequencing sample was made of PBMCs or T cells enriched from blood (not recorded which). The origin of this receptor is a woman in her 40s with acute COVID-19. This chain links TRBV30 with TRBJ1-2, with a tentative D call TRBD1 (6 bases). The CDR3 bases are TGTGCCTGGAACCGTAGGACAGCCGACTCCTATGGCTACACCTTC. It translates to CAWNRRTADSYGYTF.